This T cell receptor (beta chain) was recorded in a study of CD8 T cell repertoires and HIV-1 epitope variants. Turning to the study itself: Each of Twenty-five Gag and Nef epitope peptides stimulated a separate culture. Separate from the cultures, 1M uncultured T cells served as baseline.

Findings and caveats of the study: The assay identified only TCR beta chains of antigen-proliferating T cells.

Some clones are missing from TCRdb's copy, which holds only in-frame ones; the method was immunoSEQ multiplex PCR. The sample shows 4,000 to 6,000 clones, around 66% of them seen only once. This clone has only one observation. What it recognizes is unknown. The sequence was obtained from a male donor with HIV. Sequencing was performed on cultured CD8+ T cells derived from PBMCs.

CDR3 amino acids: CASSSTNEQYF. In DNA form, the CDR3 reads TGCGCCAGCAGCTCAACCAACGAGCAGTACTTC. The chain couples TRBV5-1 to TRBJ2-7; no firm D call. Trimming stripped 3 bases from V and 5 bases from J, with 6 bases between. Looked up from germline, CDR1 is SGHRS and CDR2 is YFSETQ. This CDR3 is built from 11 residues.